The T cell receptor (beta chain) described here comes from a study of identical twins (TCRdb year 2016). As for the study more broadly: To test whether fetal clonotypes persist, the study used deep sequencing on TCR alpha and beta repertoires from monozygotic twins, unrelated adults of various ages, and cord blood. Replicate twin experiments were performed at different times using different library preparation protocols to rule out contamination. Paper-wide results and their limitations: The excess sharing between twins in beta out-of-frame sequences was weaker because fewer shared sequences reduced the signal-to-noise ratio. Abundant cord blood beta clonotypes had fewer insertions, young adult naive repertoires showed a similar but weaker trend, and memory repertoires showed no such trend. Compared with coincidental sharing between unrelated individuals, out-of-frame TCR alpha sequences shared between twins showed an excess of sequences with low generation probability. Conclusions relied on cross-sectional statistical analysis, since the same donors could not be followed over many years. Invariant T cells such as MAIT and iNKT could partly confound zero-insertion analyses, although diverse VJ usage argued against such confounding for most clonotypes. Out-of-frame TCR alpha sharing in monozygotic twins was systematically underestimated by recombination models, whereas sharing between unrelated individuals was in agreement with the recombination models.

All donors were healthy Caucasians. The researchers also sequenced three unrelated adults who were not twins: a male aged 18 to 30, a male aged 50 to 60, and a female aged 50 to 60. Using Miltenyi CD45RO+ enrichment and human naive T-cell isolation kits, memory (CD45RO+) and naive T cells were isolated from PBMC. Turning to this clonotype: No antigen is known for it. Per-base quality was not reported, and no clone a single base away is much larger than it.

The library was made by 5' RACE. Sequencing used an Illumina HiSeq 2000. Template switching introduced a universal primer binding site; the final cDNA contained a unique molecular identifier, enabling accurate counting of TCR cDNA molecules. First-strand cDNA for TCR alpha and beta chains was synthesized from specific primers in the conserved constant-segment region. Each cDNA library was double barcoded, with a SMART-Mk sample barcode plus Illumina barcodes, to control for contamination. TruSeq adapter sequences, together with Illumina sample barcodes, were added in two successive PCR steps. The Illumina HiSeq platform was used with custom primers to sequence TCR alpha and beta cDNA libraries. On the authors' methods: Unique molecular identifiers were extracted from raw reads with MiGEC, and CDR3 positions were determined with MiXCR. Recombination models were inferred per individual with the repgenHMM and IGoR tools using an EM algorithm. The tcR package in R was used for shared clonotype analysis, with sharing normalized by the product of cloneset sizes. To study raw recombination free of thymic and clonal selection effects, out-of-frame nonproductive sequences were analyzed. The raw public data were reprocessed by TCRdb itself: fastp quality trimming at Q25, MiXCR clonotype calling, in-frame beta chains only. When rows share a CDR3 protein, they turn into one entry using the most common DNA and genes. The V and J calls, along with clone size, are taken from TCRdb and not from the paper's own processing. The sample contains about 690,000 distinct CDR3 sequences, 6.1% of them found a single time. The ten largest clones add up to roughly 2% of the sample.

The clonotype comes from a man aged 18 to 29 in good health. The sample was naive T cells sorted from blood. The sample's cell subset or site label is to be understood as: cells isolated with a human naive T-cell isolation kit.

In nucleotides, the sequence is TGTGCCAGCAGCTTAGCGCGGGGACTAGCGGGGACCAAAGAGACCCAGTACTTC. This encodes CASSLARGLAGTKETQYF. The V and J segments used are TRBV7-8 and TRBJ2-5, and 13 junction bases match TRBD2. V and J are trimmed by 0 bases and 3 bases, and the gene matches miss 7 bases of the junction. Reading the germline V gene gives CDR1 SGHVS and CDR2 FQNEAQ. The CDR3 starts with the cysteine, ends with the phenylalanine, and has 18 residues. Solely the CDR3 DNA is kept, with 54 bases framed from the first base.